The 28 T cell receptor beta chains reported below all come from one sample, sequenced in a study of patients and donors after allogeneic stem cell transplantation. TCRdb re-called the RT-PCR reads with MiXCR, one entry per CDR3 protein. There are about 96,000 distinct CDR3 sequences in the sample; about 48% occur only once, and approximately 66% lies in the top ten. The specimen sequenced was blood, either unsorted or a sorted T cell fraction (not recorded which). These receptors were obtained from a human donor who was either an allogeneic HSCT recipient or a stem cell or donor lymphocyte infusion donor (not recorded which). It is not recorded whose cells these are; they may come from a transplant donor.

The V and J genes are TRBV12-3 or TRBV12-4 and TRBJ2-1, with D unclear. The V and J ends lost 3 bases and 11 bases respectively, with 11 bases between them. The CDR3 is 12 residues long. The chain's CDR3 is CASSFSQLQQFF. In DNA, the CDR3 is TGTGCCAGCAGTTTTTCGCAGCTCCAGCAGTTCTTC.

This clonotype was recorded a few times. The chain recombines TRBV5-4 with TRBJ1-1; TRBD1 aligns across 7 bases. The germline CDR1 and CDR2 sequences are SGHNT and YYREEE (reference sequence). This CDR3 is built from 13 residues. Trimming at V came to 3 bases and at J to 7 bases, leaving 6 bases not matched to a gene. The CDR3 DNA sequence: TGTGCCAGCAGCTCCGGGACAGACGTTGAAGCTTTCTTT. This codes for CASSSGTDVEAFF.

The chain employs TRBV4-2 and TRBJ1-5; unclear D gene. Trimming stripped 0 bases from V and 3 bases from J, with 9 bases between. Germline V gene data show CDR1 as LGHNA and CDR2 as YNFKEQ. The CDR3 has 15 amino acids. CDR3 nucleotide sequence: TGTGCCAGCAGCCAAGAGGACGGGAACAATCAGCCCCAGCATTTT. Translation: CASSQEDGNNQPQHF.

This clonotype was observed many times. The V and J genes are TRBV5-1 and TRBJ1-5; D perhaps matches TRBD1 (6 bases). The CDR3 is 14 amino acids. Trimming took off 5 bases at V and 0 bases at J, with 9 bases between the two ends. Germline V lookup: CDR1 SGHRS, CDR2 YFSETQ. In DNA form, the CDR3 reads TGCGCCAGCAGTGCAGGGGTTAGCAATCAGCCCCAGCATTTT. This sequence encodes CASSAGVSNQPQHF.

This sequence joins TRBV3-1 and TRBJ1-4; D is uncertain. The CDR3 has 14 amino acids. The germline CDR1 and CDR2 sequences are LGHDT and YNNKEL (reference sequence). The V end was cut by 1 base, the J end by 1 base, with 4 bases between. The DNA of the CDR3 is TGTGCCAGCAGCCAAGGGGAAACTAATGAAAAACTGTTTTTT. Residues: CASSQGETNEKLFF.

The chain employs TRBV12-3 or TRBV12-4 and TRBJ1-5; no clear D gene. V lost 2 bases to trimming and J lost 5 bases, with 10 bases between them. The CDR3 totals 14 residues. CDR3 amino acids: CASSLLGKDQPQHF. The CDR3 DNA reads as TGTGCCAGCAGTTTATTGGGAAAAGATCAGCCCCAGCATTTT.

The chain carries TRBV20-1 and TRBJ1-5; 7 bases agree with TRBD1. The CDR3 runs 14 residues. The junction had 9 bases not matched to a gene; V was cut back by 3 bases and J by 7 bases. Germline CDR1 and CDR2: DFQATT and SNEGSKA (reference sequence). In DNA form, the CDR3 reads TGCAGTGCTAGTAACCGGGACAGTAGGCAGCCCCAGCATTTT. Its translation is CSASNRDSRQPQHF.

This clonotype was found a few times. This sequence joins TRBV7-3 and TRBJ1-3, with a tentative D call TRBD1 (5 bases). Trimming removed 3 bases at V and 4 bases at J, with 7 bases between. This CDR3 has 13 amino acids. Germline V gives CDR1 SGHTA, CDR2 FQGTGA. This chain's CDR3 is CASSFGAGNTIYF. CDR3 coding DNA: TGTGCCAGCAGCTTCGGGGCCGGAAACACCATATATTTT.

This chain links TRBV6-2 or TRBV6-3 with TRBJ2-1, with unresolved D. The CDR3 is 13 amino acids. CDR1 is MNHEY, CDR2 SVGEGT, per germline. V was trimmed by 2 bases and J by 5 bases, leaving 7 bases between them. DNA of the CDR3: TGTGCCAGCAGTTACAGGCCCGACAATGAGCAGTTCTTC. Protein product: CASSYRPDNEQFF.

The genes are TRBV20-1 and TRBJ1-5; 9 bases map to TRBD1. This CDR3 has 15 residues. Trimming at V came to 4 bases and at J to 2 bases, leaving 6 bases not matched to a gene. Per the germline V gene, CDR1 is DFQATT and CDR2 is SNEGSKA (reference sequence). The CDR3 loop reads CSAKAQGAGNQPQHF. CDR3 nucleotide sequence: TGCAGTGCTAAAGCACAGGGGGCGGGCAATCAGCCCCAGCATTTT.

A few counts support this clonotype. The chain employs TRBV20-1 and TRBJ1-1; D gene uncertain. The CDR3 length is 11 residues. The V end lost 5 bases, the J end lost 4 bases, and 8 bases lay between the germline ends. Per germline, CDR1 DFQATT and CDR2 SNEGSKA (reference sequence). As DNA, the CDR3 is TGCAGTGCTTGGAGGATCACTGAAGCTTTCTTT. It yields the protein CSAWRITEAFF.

This clonotype appeared a few times. J is TRBJ1-6 and V is TRBV7-2, with D tentatively TRBD1 (5 bases). Trimming pared 2 bases from V and 11 bases from J, leaving 10 bases between. Per germline, CDR1 SGHTA and CDR2 FQGNSA. The CDR3 has 13 amino acids. The DNA of the CDR3 is TGTGCCAGCAGCTTACTGGTGGGGCCACCCCTCCACTTT. Translating gives CASSLLVGPPLHF.

This clonotype came up a few times. CDR3 region: CSVARDRGITEAFF. CDR3 in DNA: TGCAGCGTCGCGAGGGACAGGGGGATCACTGAAGCTTTCTTT. The chain uses TRBV29-1 and TRBJ1-1; 11 bases match TRBD1. The CDR3 consists of 14 residues. V lost 6 bases, J lost 4 bases, and 7 bases stayed unmatched. The V gene's germline CDR1 is SQVTM and CDR2 ANQGSEA. Complete variable domain (other parts from reference TRBV29-1 and TRBJ1-1): SAVISQKPSRDICQRGTSLTIQCQVDSQVTMMFWYRQQPGQSLTLIATANQGSEATYESGFVIDKFPISRPNLTFSTLTVSNMSPEDSSIYLCSVARDRGITEAFFGQGTRLTVV.

There are many counts of this clonotype. The rearrangement links TRBV20-1 to TRBJ1-5; D gene uncertain. This CDR3 comprises 18 residues. Germline V CDR1 and CDR2: DFQATT, SNEGSKA (reference sequence). V was trimmed by 0 bases and J by 5 bases, leaving 23 bases between them. DNA for the CDR3: TGCAGTGCTAGAGATCCAGCGGGGTATACAGTATCCCATCAGCCCCAGCATTTT. Translating it yields CSARDPAGYTVSHQPQHF.

This clonotype was recorded a few times. The chain recombines TRBV28 with TRBJ1-1; D unresolved. The V gene's germline CDR1 is MDHEN and CDR2 SYDVKM. The CDR3 length is 14 residues. V was cut by 6 bases and J by 0 bases, with 11 bases left in between. The CDR3 coding sequence is TGTGCCAGCAGCCTCACGACCATGAACACTGAAGCTTTCTTT. This gives the protein CASSLTTMNTEAFF.

This clonotype has just a few counts. The V call is TRBV2, the J call TRBJ1-1; D perhaps matches TRBD1 (6 bases). The CDR3 sequence is 15 residues long. Looked up from germline, CDR1 is SNHLY and CDR2 is FYNNEI. Deletions cut 8 bases from V and 1 base from J, with 17 bases between. The CDR3 coding sequence is TGTGCCAGCCGACGGGGGGCGGCTCGGAACACTGAAGCTTTCTTT. It encodes CASRRGAARNTEAFF.

This chain uses TRBV20-1 with TRBJ1-4; a weak D match, TRBD1 (5 bases). CDR1 is DFQATT, CDR2 SNEGSKA, per germline (reference sequence). V gave up 3 bases and J gave up 5 bases, with 7 bases separating them. The CDR3 extends over 12 amino acids. CDR3 protein: CSASRGNEKLFF. CDR3 nucleotides: TGCAGTGCTAGTAGGGGAAATGAAAAACTGTTTTTT.

There are a few counts of this clonotype. The CDR3 nucleotides read TGTGCCAGCAGTAGCCTTGGGATGATAGGAAACACCATATATTTT. Its translation is CASSSLGMIGNTIYF. This chain links TRBV7-2 with TRBJ1-3; D is ambiguous. Germline V CDR1 and CDR2: SGHTA, FQGNSA. The CDR3 totals 15 residues. V lost 6 bases, J lost 4 bases, and 16 bases lay in between.

The chain carries TRBV19 and TRBJ1-1; the D is unclear. The CDR3 runs 15 residues. Germline assignment: CDR1 LNHDA and CDR2 SQIVND (reference sequence). The germline V and J ends were trimmed by 10 bases and 2 bases, with 20 bases remaining between them. CDR3 sequence (DNA): TGTGCCACTAGGGCCGGGAATCTTATTAACACTGAAGCTTTCTTT. This translates into CATRAGNLINTEAFF. Filled out from reference TRBV19 and TRBJ1-1, the complete variable domain reads DGGITQSPKYLFRKEGQNVTLSCEQNLNHDAMYWYRQDPGQGLRLIYYSQIVNDFQKGDIAEGYSVSREKKESFPLTVTSAQKNPTAFYLCATRAGNLINTEAFFGQGTRLTVV.

The rearrangement links TRBV6-5 to TRBJ1-5; no firm D call. CDR1 is MNHEY, CDR2 SVGAGI, per germline. This CDR3 comprises 14 residues. The V end lost 2 bases, the J end lost 3 bases, and 8 bases lay between the germline ends. The CDR3 reads CASSYNSFNQPQHF. DNA of the CDR3: TGTGCCAGCAGTTACAACAGCTTCAATCAGCCCCAGCATTTT.

The chain couples TRBV12-3 or TRBV12-4 to TRBJ1-2; D gene uncertain. The CDR3 runs to 15 residues. Deletions cut 2 bases from V and 0 bases from J, with 10 bases between. The CDR3 reads CASSLNGRANYGYTF. In DNA, the CDR3 is TGTGCCAGCAGTTTAAACGGCAGAGCTAACTATGGCTACACCTTC.

The sample holds a few counts of this clonotype. The gene calls are TRBV20-1 and TRBJ1-5; a weak D match, TRBD1 (6 bases). Trimming stripped 2 bases from V and 4 bases from J, with 12 bases between. The CDR3 spans 14 residues. Germline assignment: CDR1 DFQATT and CDR2 SNEGSKA (reference sequence). The CDR3 DNA is TGCAGTGCTAGAAATCCAGGGACAAATCAGCCCCAGCATTTT. Translated, it gives CSARNPGTNQPQHF.

In its sample, this clonotype was seen a few times. This chain connects TRBV29-1 to TRBJ1-6, with 7 nucleotides matching TRBD1. V was pared by 4 bases and J by 8 bases, with 8 bases of the junction left unmatched. CDR3 size: 14 residues. In germline, CDR1 is SQVTM, CDR2 ANQGSEA. The CDR3 reads CSVAQTGEDSPLHF. The DNA of the CDR3 is TGCAGCGTTGCACAAACAGGGGAGGATTCACCCCTCCACTTT.

The CDR3 DNA sequence: TGTGCCAGCAGTTTGAAGGGCCTGGGCAATCAGCCCCAGCATTTT. Protein sequence: CASSLKGLGNQPQHF. The chain links TRBV28 to TRBJ1-5; D not resolved. CDR3 length: 15 residues. Trimming removed 3 bases from V and 2 bases from J, with 11 bases in between. Per germline, CDR1 MDHEN and CDR2 SYDVKM.

The chain uses TRBV4-3 and TRBJ1-1; 8 bases fit TRBD1. CDR3 length equals 19 residues. The germline gives CDR1 LGHNA, CDR2 YSLEER. V trimming: 1 base; J trimming: 4 bases; junction bases outside the gene matches: 17. CDR3 bases: TGCGCCAGCAGCCAAGGAGCGTTGGGGTCTGGACAGGGCAGCACTGAAGCTTTCTTT. It yields the protein CASSQGALGSGQGSTEAFF.

This chain joins TRBV9 and TRBJ2-2; 7 bases match TRBD2. CDR1 SGDLS and CDR2 YYNGEE come from the germline V gene. With V trimmed by 2 bases and J by 4 bases, 11 bases remained unmatched. CDR3 size: 17 residues. The chain's CDR3 is CASSVAPSGRGTGELFF. The CDR3 nucleotides are TGTGCCAGCAGCGTCGCGCCTAGCGGCCGAGGCACCGGGGAGCTGTTTTTT. Filled out from reference TRBV9 and TRBJ2-2, the complete variable domain reads DSGVTQTPKHLITATGQRVTLRCSPRSGDLSVYWYQQSLDQGLQFLIQYYNGEERAKGNILERFSAQQFPDLHSELNLSSLELGDSALYFCASSVAPSGRGTGELFFGEGSRLTVL.

The chain couples TRBV20-1 to TRBJ1-2; D is unclear. The CDR3 is 14 residues long. Germline CDR1 DFQATT, CDR2 SNEGSKA (reference sequence). The germline V and J ends were trimmed by 0 bases and 2 bases, with 10 bases remaining between them. CDR3 DNA: TGCAGTGCTAGAGATTTGGGAGACAACTATGGCTACACCTTC. This gives the protein CSARDLGDNYGYTF.

The chain links TRBV12-3 or TRBV12-4 to TRBJ1-4, with D perhaps matching TRBD1 (5 bases). The CDR3 loop spans 14 amino acids. The V end lost 5 bases, the J end lost 8 bases, and 15 bases lay between the germline ends. Written as DNA, the CDR3 is TGTGCCAGCAGTGCGGGACCTCGGCGGGAAAAACTGTTTTTT. Encoded protein: CASSAGPRREKLFF.